This passage covers 14 T cell receptor beta chains from one sample sequenced in a study of shared clonotypes between healthy human individuals. The protocol was immunoSEQ multiplex PCR, while the TCRdb copy is restricted to in-frame clones and leaves out a portion. The sample carries under 2,500,000 clones, approximately 96% recorded once. What was sequenced was naive CD4+ T cells sorted from blood. Subset meaning: CD45RA+ positively selected. These receptors all come from a man aged 18 to 35 in good health.

The chain carries TRBV6-1 and TRBJ1-6; no firm D call. V gave up 1 base and J gave up 0 bases, with 13 bases separating them. Germline CDR1 MNHNS, CDR2 SASEGT. The CDR3 covers 18 residues. CDR3 bases: TGTGCCAGCAGTGAAGGCCAGAATCTTCTCTCCTATAATTCACCCCTCCACTTT. Protein: CASSEGQNLLSYNSPLHF.

The V gene is TRBV2, the J gene TRBJ2-7; D might be TRBD2 (6 bases). Looked up from germline, CDR1 is SNHLY and CDR2 is FYNNEI. The CDR3 loop spans 13 amino acids. The ends were cut back, 6 bases at V and 6 bases at J, with 15 bases in the middle. The CDR3 spells CASSNGGNREQYF. Written as DNA, the CDR3 is TGTGCCAGCAGCAATGGGGGGAATCGCGAGCAGTACTTC.

The rearrangement joins TRBV7-9 to TRBJ1-4, with D perhaps TRBD1 (6 bases). Deletions cut 5 bases from V and 4 bases from J, with 14 bases between. Germline values: CDR1 SEHNR, CDR2 FQNEAQ (reference sequence). This CDR3 has 15 amino acids. In nucleotides, the CDR3 is TGTGCCAGCAGCCAGGGGCAGTCTTTTAATGAAAAACTGTTTTTT. It encodes CASSQGQSFNEKLFF.

The rearrangement joins TRBV5-4 to TRBJ2-5, with 8 bases lining up with TRBD2. J gave up 5 bases and V 0 bases, and 6 bases lay outside the gene matches. Germline CDR1 is SGHNT and CDR2 is YYREEE (reference sequence). The CDR3 extends over 15 amino acids. The CDR3 spells CASSLGSGLGETQYF. The CDR3, as DNA: TGTGCCAGCAGCTTGGGTTCGGGACTAGGGGAGACCCAGTACTTC.

Concerning this clone itself: The sample carries other DNA sequences with the same CDR3. J is TRBJ2-5 and V is TRBV5-4; D remains unclear. Germline CDR1 and CDR2: SGHNT and YYREEE (reference sequence). The CDR3 spans 14 residues. V was shortened by 4 bases and J by 0 bases, with 10 bases between the two germline ends. The CDR3 nucleotides read TGTGCCAGCAGCCCGGACCGGAACCAAGAGACCCAGTACTTC. It codes for CASSPDRNQETQYF.

The J gene is TRBJ2-4, the V gene TRBV21-1; no DNA check was done on the table's D call, TRBD2. TRBV21-1 is noted as a pseudogene. CDR3 length: 16 amino acids. CDR3 in DNA: TGTGCCAGCAGCAAAGTAGGTCGGGGGAGGGAAAACATTCAGTACTTC. It is translated as CASSKVGRGRENIQYF.

This clone was counted a few times. The chain carries TRBV27 and TRBJ1-4; D unclear. Per germline, CDR1 MNHEY and CDR2 SMNVEV (reference sequence). This CDR3 has 13 residues. The V and J ends lost 3 bases and 1 base respectively, with 3 bases between them. The chain's CDR3 is CASSFQTNEKLFF. Here the CDR3 DNA reads TGTGCCAGCAGTTTCCAAACTAATGAAAAACTGTTTTTT.

The chain couples TRBV6-5 to TRBJ1-2; D might be TRBD1 (6 bases). The CDR3 has 14 residues. V was trimmed by 2 bases and J by 7 bases, leaving 14 bases between them. Germline-derived CDR1 and CDR2 are MNHEY and SVGAGI. This CDR3 is CASSYRGARAGYTF. The CDR3 coding sequence is TGTGCCAGCAGTTACCGGGGGGCGAGGGCTGGCTACACCTTC.

This chain joins TRBV6-5 and TRBJ2-7; 7 bases fit TRBD1. Germline assignment: CDR1 MNHEY and CDR2 SVGAGI. CDR3 size: 14 residues. Germline trimming cut 2 bases from V and 4 bases from J; bases unmatched to any gene: 5. This chain's CDR3 is CASSYRHRGYEQYF. CDR3 in DNA: TGTGCCAGCAGTTACCGACACAGGGGATACGAGCAGTACTTC.

The chain couples TRBV4-3 to TRBJ1-4; 10 nucleotides align to TRBD1. Germline CDR1 and CDR2: LGHNA and YSLEER. The CDR3 extends over 20 amino acids. After removal of 4 bases from V and 0 bases from J, the junction contained 14 bases not matched to a gene. CDR3 sequence: CASSPKLKPGQGSTNEKLFF. DNA for the CDR3: TGCGCCAGCAGCCCCAAATTAAAGCCGGGACAGGGGTCAACTAATGAAAAACTGTTTTTT.

The chain combines TRBV2 with TRBJ2-3; D remains unclear. CDR1 is SNHLY and CDR2 is FYNNEI in the germline V gene. Trimming stripped 2 bases from V and 11 bases from J, with 17 bases between. There are 14 residues in the CDR3. CDR3 sequence: CASSEKVATTRQYF. CDR3 nucleotide sequence: TGTGCCAGCAGTGAAAAGGTAGCAACCACACGGCAGTATTTT.

The chain has TRBV7-2 and TRBJ2-7, with a possible D match to TRBD1 (5 bases). The V end lost 5 bases, the J end lost 3 bases, and 17 bases lay between the germline ends. CDR1 is SGHTA and CDR2 is FQGNSA in the germline V gene. The CDR3 loop spans 15 amino acids. CDR3 loop: CASSLGSGQLYEQYF. CDR3 nucleotide sequence: TGTGCCAGCAGCCTAGGCTCAGGGCAGCTCTACGAGCAGTACTTC.

This clone is a singleton in its sample. This sequence joins TRBV29-1 and TRBJ1-2; 7 bases align to TRBD1. This CDR3 is 13 amino acids long. CDR1 and CDR2 from the germline V gene are SQVTM and ANQGSEA. V lost 4 bases and J lost 3; bases outside the gene matches: 5. CDR3 protein: CSVGPTGDYGYTF. CDR3 bases: TGCAGCGTTGGACCCACAGGGGACTATGGCTACACCTTC. Full variable domain (outside the CDR3, taken from reference TRBV29-1 and TRBJ1-2): SAVISQKPSRDICQRGTSLTIQCQVDSQVTMMFWYRQQPGQSLTLIATANQGSEATYESGFVIDKFPISRPNLTFSTLTVSNMSPEDSSIYLCSVGPTGDYGYTFGSGTRLTVV.

This chain connects TRBV19 to TRBJ2-6, with D perhaps matching TRBD1 or TRBD2 (5 bases each). CDR3 length: 15 amino acids. Germline CDR1 LNHDA, CDR2 SQIVND (reference sequence). Between the trimmed V and J ends, which lost 7 bases and 3 bases, there was a span of 13 bases. The CDR3 loop reads CASTAGRFGANVLTF. For the CDR3, the DNA is TGTGCCAGTACGGCAGGGAGATTTGGGGCCAACGTCCTGACTTTC.